A selection of T cell receptor beta chains follows, all from one sample in a study of blood T cells in healthy people across ages. TCRdb re-analysed the 5' RACE reads in MiXCR, keeping a single row per CDR3 protein. Of 700,000 or so distinct CDR3 sequences listed, 40% to 45% are singletons. The sample consisted of blood. Receptors originate from a man older than 75 in good health. CDR3s include the opening cysteine and the closing phenylalanine or tryptophan. The order of the fields is V gene, clone size, J gene, CDR3 protein. A row's size may be missing; if present it is once, few, many or a size class.

V: TRBV28
size: few
J: TRBJ2-3
CDR3: CASSSLAGYADTQYF

V: TRBV7-2
size: many
J: TRBJ2-7
CDR3: CASSLGQGMVREQYF

V: TRBV4-2
size: NA
J: TRBJ1-4
CDR3: CASSGMQSQIPNEKLFF

V: TRBV6-5
size: few
J: TRBJ2-3
CDR3: CASSYSQLAGNHTDTQYF

V: TRBV7-2
size: NA
J: TRBJ2-2
CDR3: CASSSERGGNTGELFF

V: TRBV18
size: NA
J: TRBJ1-2
CDR3: CASSPDPGTTRGSYTF

V: TRBV29-1
size: NA
J: TRBJ1-3
CDR3: CSVYNRGQGNTIYF

V: TRBV7-2
size: NA
J: TRBJ2-7
CDR3: CASSQDGFYEQYF

V: TRBV25-1
size: NA
J: TRBJ2-2
CDR3: CASSTQGAFTGELFF

V: TRBV2
size: NA
J: TRBJ2-1
CDR3: CASSAEGRGRGNEQFF

V: TRBV4-3
size: NA
J: TRBJ1-1
CDR3: CASSQERLTTEAFF

V: TRBV6-5
size: NA
J: TRBJ2-6
CDR3: CASSYSGDGANVLTF

V: TRBV10-3
size: NA
J: TRBJ2-3
CDR3: CAISEGRTADTQYF

V: TRBV7-2
size: NA
J: TRBJ2-1
CDR3: CASSSYGTGETQFF

V: TRBV20-1
size: few
J: TRBJ2-3
CDR3: CSASLGRTDTQYF

V: TRBV10-3
size: few
J: TRBJ2-1
CDR3: CAISDSRGRGSYNEQFF

V: TRBV14
size: NA
J: TRBJ2-1
CDR3: CASSQRQDSFYNEQFF

V: TRBV7-2
size: NA
J: TRBJ2-3
CDR3: CASSLAMGTDTQYF

V: TRBV14
size: NA
J: TRBJ1-1
CDR3: CASSQAMVTEAFF

V: TRBV20-1
size: few
J: TRBJ2-7
CDR3: CSATWDNPYEQYF

V: TRBV6-1
size: NA
J: TRBJ2-3
CDR3: CASTQGSTETQYF

V: TRBV6-2/TRBV6-3
size: NA
J: TRBJ2-3
CDR3: CASSYSSQGGGPTDTQYF

V: TRBV4-3
size: NA
J: TRBJ2-2
CDR3: CASSKGGMNTGELFF

V: TRBV20-1
size: NA
J: TRBJ1-2
CDR3: CSARDLLGAQNGYTF

V: TRBV9
size: few
J: TRBJ2-7
CDR3: CASSVDVGYEQYF

V: TRBV6-2/TRBV6-3
size: NA
J: TRBJ2-2
CDR3: CAGKLSGNTGELFF

V: TRBV19
size: once
J: TRBJ2-3
CDR3: CASSMASGILDTQYF

V: TRBV20-1
size: many
J: TRBJ2-3
CDR3: CSARETGLAITDTQYF

V: TRBV7-9
size: NA
J: TRBJ2-1
CDR3: CASSLGSSVDEQFF

V: TRBV2
size: NA
J: TRBJ2-7
CDR3: CASIPGITGSQYF

V: TRBV7-2
size: NA
J: TRBJ2-3
CDR3: CASSLEGTSGESTDTQYF

V: TRBV18
size: NA
J: TRBJ2-5
CDR3: CASSPDSAGALQETQYF

V: TRBV7-8
size: NA
J: NA
CDR3: CASSLGGWGETQYF

V: TRBV18
size: many
J: TRBJ2-5
CDR3: CASSPRLGETQYF

V: TRBV5-1
size: few
J: TRBJ2-7
CDR3: CASRQGWGDYEQYF

V: TRBV4-2
size: many
J: TRBJ1-6
CDR3: CASSQEPGTSYNSPLHF

V: TRBV29-1
size: few
J: TRBJ2-1
CDR3: CSVTSYNEQFF

V: TRBV6-6
size: NA
J: TRBJ1-4
CDR3: CASSSGTSSTNEKLFF

V: TRBV18
size: NA
J: TRBJ2-3
CDR3: CTSSPRRDSDTQYF

V: TRBV7-9
size: once
J: TRBJ2-7
CDR3: CASSFSYRDTTYEQYF

V: TRBV5-1
size: NA
J: TRBJ2-6
CDR3: CASSSVAGANVLTF

V: TRBV18
size: NA
J: TRBJ2-3
CDR3: CASSPPQSRTTDTQYF

V: TRBV5-1
size: few
J: TRBJ2-5
CDR3: CASSLEGTSQETQYF

V: TRBV28
size: many
J: TRBJ2-6
CDR3: CASRGTGNSFSGANVLTF

V: TRBV29-1
size: NA
J: TRBJ1-6
CDR3: CSVDSGRLEVPLHF